Listed below are T cell receptor beta chains from one sample, sequenced in a study of blood T cell repertoires in COVID-19. Using immunoSEQ multiplex PCR, the repertoire was profiled, and TCRdb retains in-frame clones only, with some absent. The repertoire holds approximately 170,000 clones, about 80% seen once, with roughly 13% in the top ten. The specimen was peripheral blood. The receptors derive from a man between 65 and 85 years old who had recovered from COVID-19. Each CDR3 is given with its conserved first and last residue. Each record gives: clone size, J gene, D gene, V gene, CDR3 DNA, CDR3 protein. D genes are given only for firm matches. The size of a clone is reported for some rows only, either as once, few or many, or as a class for expanded clones.

few | TRBJ1-1 | TRBD1 | TRBV29-1 | TGCAGCGTGTTAACAGGGGTAGGCACTGAAGCTTTCTTT | CSVLTGVGTEAFF
- | TRBJ2-7 | - | TRBV10-3 | TGTGCCATCAGTGGAGGAGGGGTCGAGCAGTACTTC | CAISGGGVEQYF
once | TRBJ2-1 | TRBD2 | TRBV4-2 | TGTGCCAGCAGCCCGCGGACTAGCGGGGGCAATGAGCAGTTCTTC | CASSPRTSGGNEQFF
- | TRBJ1-1 | TRBD1 | TRBV5-1 | TGCGCCAGCAGCCCGGACAGGCCCGCAGACACTGAAGCTTTCTTT | CASSPDRPADTEAFF
- | TRBJ1-4 | - | TRBV5-8 | TGTGCCAGCAGCCTCGGAAGGGGCGCTAATGAAAAACTGTTTTTT | CASSLGRGANEKLFF
- | TRBJ2-7 | TRBD2 | TRBV10-3 | TGTGCCATCAGTGAGTTTGAGACTAGCGGGAGGGGAGCCTACGAGCAGTACTTC | CAISEFETSGRGAYEQYF
- | TRBJ2-1 | - | TRBV11-2 | TGTGCCAGCAGCCCAGGGTACAATGAGCAGTTCTTC | CASSPGYNEQFF
- | TRBJ2-3 | - | TRBV6-5 | TGTGCCAGCAGTTACTCTTCGGGAAGAGATACGCAGTATTTT | CASSYSSGRDTQYF
- | TRBJ2-3 | TRBD1 | TRBV7-2 | TGTGCCAGCAGCTTGGGACAGGGGAAGTCAGATACGCAGTATTTT | CASSLGQGKSDTQYF
- | TRBJ2-7 | TRBD1 | TRBV5-6 | TGTGCCAGCAGCTTGGCCCCGGGACAGGAGGGGGACGAGCAGTACTTC | CASSLAPGQEGDEQYF
- | TRBJ2-7 | TRBD2 | TRBV6-1 | TGTGCCAGCAGTGAAGCAGGGACTAGCGGGAGTTACGAGCAGTACTTC | CASSEAGTSGSYEQYF
- | TRBJ1-4 | TRBD1 | TRBV5-4 | TGTGCCAGCAGCTTAACGACAGGGGCAGAACTGTTTTTT | CASSLTTGAELFF
- | TRBJ1-5 | - | TRBV5-6 | TGTGCCAGCAGCTTGCGGGGGAATCAGCCCCAGCATTTT | CASSLRGNQPQHF
- | TRBJ2-3 | TRBD2 | TRBV5-1 | TGCGCCAGCAGCTTGGATGGCGGGAGGTTGACAGATACGCAGTATTTT | CASSLDGGRLTDTQYF
- | TRBJ2-7 | TRBD2 | TRBV18 | TGTGCCAGCTCACCACAGACTAGCGAGATAGGCGAGCAGTACTTC | CASSPQTSEIGEQYF
- | TRBJ2-3 | - | TRBV10-3 | TGTGCCATCAGTGAGCCCCCTAAGAGCGATACGCAGTATTTT | CAISEPPKSDTQYF
- | TRBJ2-1 | - | TRBV28 | TGTGCCAGCAGTATATACAACAATGAGCAGTTCTTC | CASSIYNNEQFF
- | TRBJ1-6 | TRBD1 | TRBV25-1 | TGTGCCAGCAGTTTTGGGACAGATAATTCACCCCTCCACTTT | CASSFGTDNSPLHF
- | TRBJ2-5 | TRBD1 | TRBV5-1 | TGCGCCAGCAGCTTGGGGGGACAGGGGAAAGAGACCCAGTACTTC | CASSLGGQGKETQYF
- | TRBJ2-3 | TRBD1 | TRBV18 | TGTGCCAGCTCACCCGGACAGGCCGGGACAGATACGCAGTATTTT | CASSPGQAGTDTQYF
once | TRBJ1-1 | TRBD1 | TRBV28 | TGTGCCAGCAGTCTGGGGACAGGGCGTAGTGTTATCCCTGAAGCTTTCTTT | CASSLGTGRSVIPEAFF
once | TRBJ2-1 | TRBD2 | TRBV10-3 | TGTGCCATCAGGGGACTAGCGGGAGTGGGTGAGCAGTTCTTC | CAIRGLAGVGEQFF
- | TRBJ2-1 | TRBD2 | TRBV7-2 | TGTGCCAGCAGCGAGGGACTAGCGGGGCTCGGGTTCTTC | CASSEGLAGLGFF
- | TRBJ2-1 | - | TRBV6-2/TRBV6-3 | TGTGCCAGCAGTGGGGGGACTTTGCGACCGTTCTTC | CASSGGTLRPFF
- | TRBJ1-3 | - | TRBV2 | TGTGCCAGCAGTGAGCAGGGTCCTGGAAACACCATATATTTT | CASSEQGPGNTIYF
- | TRBJ1-6 | - | TRBV10-2 | TGCGCCAGCAAATTAGGAGGGAGCTCCTATAATTCACCCCTCCACTTT | CASKLGGSSYNSPLHF
once | TRBJ1-2 | TRBD1 | TRBV5-8 | TGTGCCAGCAGCTGGTCAGGGGGTTCCTATGGCTACACCTTC | CASSWSGGSYGYTF
- | TRBJ2-1 | - | TRBV5-1 | TGCGCCAGCAGCCCGGTCTTATATAGCTCCTACAATGAGCAGTTCTTC | CASSPVLYSSYNEQFF
once | TRBJ2-1 | TRBD2 | TRBV20-1 | TGCAGTGCCAGTAGGACTAGCGGGAGTAATGAGCAGTTCTTC | CSASRTSGSNEQFF
- | TRBJ1-2 | - | TRBV29-1 | TGCAGCGTTGAACCGGGTGCCTCCTTCAGCCGTAACTATGGCTACACCTTC | CSVEPGASFSRNYGYTF
- | TRBJ1-6 | - | TRBV2 | TGTGCCAGCAGCGGACGGGGGTCAGGCTCACCCCTCCACTTT | CASSGRGSGSPLHF
- | TRBJ2-3 | TRBD1 | TRBV27 | TGTGCCAGCAGTCGGGACAGGGGAACGCAGTATTTT | CASSRDRGTQYF
- | TRBJ1-1 | TRBD1 | TRBV18 | TGTGCCAGCTCAATTCGGACAGGGACGAACACTGAAGCTTTCTTT | CASSIRTGTNTEAFF
- | TRBJ2-1 | - | TRBV2 | TGTGCCAGCATGGGGCCCCTCAGGGTCCATGAGCAGTTCTTC | CASMGPLRVHEQFF
- | TRBJ2-2 | - | TRBV7-2 | TGTGCCAGCAGCTTAGGTTTACAGCACACCGGGGAGCTGTTTTTT | CASSLGLQHTGELFF
- | TRBJ1-2 | - | TRBV19 | TGTGCCAGTAGTATGGACACGAGTGCTGGCTACACCTTC | CASSMDTSAGYTF
- | TRBJ1-2 | - | TRBV7-9 | TGTGCCAGCAGCCCAGACAGACGGGATGGCTACACCTTC | CASSPDRRDGYTF
once | TRBJ2-7 | TRBD2 | TRBV11-1 | TGTGCCAGCCGGGGGACTAGCGGCCTCGAGCAGTACTTC | CASRGTSGLEQYF
- | TRBJ2-3 | TRBD2 | TRBV5-4 | TGTGCCAGCAGCCAGACTAGCGGGTCTACAGATACGCAGTATTTT | CASSQTSGSTDTQYF
- | TRBJ2-4 | TRBD1 | TRBV9 | TGTGCCAGCAGCGCCGCGGACAGGTATGGCGAAAACATTCAGTACTTC | CASSAADRYGENIQYF
- | TRBJ2-3 | - | TRBV21-1 | TGTGCCAGCAGCAAAGAGGGGGCCTTAACATGGGCTAGCACAGATACGCAGTATTTT | CASSKEGALTWASTDTQYF